This entry lists 7 T cell receptor beta chains sequenced from one sample in a study of cytomegalovirus exposure and HLA in healthy donors. Vbeta (60) and Jbeta (13) primers were used in the PCR. This table comes from immunoSEQ multiplex PCR, and its TCRdb copy is limited to in-frame clones, with some not included. The table has 200,000 or so clones, over 65% seen once. Specimen: PBMCs. The receptor set was obtained from a boy under 10 years old in good health and CMV-seronegative.

This chain joins TRBV5-4 and TRBJ1-2; D not resolved. Germline V gene lookup returns CDR1 SGHNT and CDR2 YYREEE (reference sequence). Trimming shortened V by 0 bases and J by 4 bases, and 13 bases separated the two germline ends. This CDR3 is built from 15 residues. This chain's CDR3 is CASSLGGSEVYGYTF. In nucleotides, the CDR3 is TGTGCCAGCAGCTTGGGAGGATCGGAGGTCTATGGCTACACCTTC.

V is TRBV7-2 and J is TRBJ2-6; D possibly corresponds to TRBD2 (5 bases). Per the germline V gene, CDR1 is SGHTA and CDR2 is FQGNSA. V lost 7 bases to trimming and J lost 2 bases, with 9 bases between them. The CDR3 covers 14 residues. CDR3 DNA sequence: TGTGCCAGCATCCTGACTACTGGGGCCAACGTCCTGACTTTC. Its translation is CASILTTGANVLTF.

The chain recombines TRBV5-1 with TRBJ1-2, with D unclear. There are 15 residues in the CDR3. Germline lookup yields CDR1 SGHRS and CDR2 YFSETQ. Trimming took off 0 bases at V and 4 bases at J, with 13 bases between the two ends. In nucleotides, the CDR3 is TGCGCCAGCAGCTTGGATCCGGACTCCCGCTATGGCTACACCTTC. Translation: CASSLDPDSRYGYTF. Supplemented by reference TRBV5-1 and TRBJ1-2, the full variable domain reads KAGVTQTPRYLIKTRGQQVTLSCSPISGHRSVSWYQQTPGQGLQFLFEYFSETQRNKGNFPGRFSGRQFSNSRSEMNVSTLELGDSALYLCASSLDPDSRYGYTFGSGTRLTVV.

This chain links TRBV6-8 with TRBJ1-2; 12 bases agree with TRBD1. Germline CDR1 and CDR2: MNHGY and SAAAGT. Trimming took 5 bases from V and 4 from J; bases not matched to a gene: 17. CDR3 length: 19 amino acids. The CDR3 sequence is CASSTGSRDRGPCGYGYTF. The CDR3 bases are TGTGCCAGCAGTACCGGGTCCCGGGACAGGGGGCCCTGTGGCTATGGCTACACCTTC.

CDR3 nucleotides: TGCGCCAGCAGCCGACGGACAGGGATTGGGGGCTACACCTTC. This codes for CASSRRTGIGGYTF. The chain combines TRBV4-3 with TRBJ1-2, with 8 bases that match TRBD1. The V and J ends lost 4 bases and 8 bases, in that order; junction bases with no gene match: 9. This CDR3 is built from 14 residues. Looked up from germline, CDR1 is LGHNA and CDR2 is YSLEER.

This clone was picked up a small number of times. This chain connects TRBV7-6 to TRBJ1-3; the D gene is possibly TRBD1 (6 bases). Germline V gene sequence: CDR1 SGHVS, CDR2 FNYEAQ. Between the trimmed V and J ends, which lost 4 bases and 0 bases, there was a span of 10 bases. This CDR3 comprises 15 residues. The CDR3 bases are TGTGCCAGCAGCTCCAGGGGTGTCTCTGGAAACACCATATATTTT. Amino acid sequence: CASSSRGVSGNTIYF.

This chain links TRBV4-2 with TRBJ2-1, with 9 bases that match TRBD2. CDR1 and CDR2 (germline): LGHNA, YNFKEQ. The CDR3 covers 16 residues. V lost 0 bases and J lost 8; bases outside the gene matches: 8. The CDR3 region is CASSQEGRGGGDEQFF. The DNA of the CDR3 is TGTGCCAGCAGCCAAGAAGGGCGGGGGGGCGGGGATGAGCAGTTCTTC.